What follows are 12 T cell receptor beta chains derived from one specimen sequenced in a study of identical twins. TCRdb analysed the 5' RACE reads with MiXCR anew, one entry per CDR3 protein. The sample carries 1.5 million to 2 million distinct CDR3 sequences, about 31% recorded once. The specimen sequenced was cord blood. These receptors all stem from a newborn girl in good health.

The sample holds a few counts of this clonotype. CDR3 sequence (DNA): TGCAGTGCTAGAGGGACAGGGTACCAAGAGACCCAGTACTTC. Translating gives CSARGTGYQETQYF. This chain connects TRBV20-1 to TRBJ2-5, with TRBD1 matching over 8 bases. CDR3 length: 14 residues. Trimming removed 1 base from V and 0 bases from J; junction bases left unmatched: 1. The germline gives CDR1 DFQATT, CDR2 SNEGSKA (reference sequence).

This clonotype was observed many times. This chain connects TRBV11-2 to TRBJ1-1, with a tentative D call TRBD1 (5 bases). The CDR3 has 14 residues. Germline V lookup: CDR1 SGHAT, CDR2 FQNNGV. Deletions cut 1 base from V and 4 bases from J, with 10 bases between. CDR3 in DNA: TGTGCCAGCAGCTTAGGTCAGGGTAGCACTGAAGCTTTCTTT. It translates to CASSLGQGSTEAFF.

On this clonotype itself: This clone may be a read error of a much larger clone one base away. CDR3 sequence (DNA): TGCGCCAGCAGTGAAGGCAGGGGGCTCTACGGGCAGTACTTC. Translated, it gives CASSEGRGLYGQYF. This rearrangement joins TRBV10-1 to TRBJ2-5; 8 bases are a match to TRBD1. The CDR3 is made up of 14 amino acids. V was clipped by 3 bases and J by 11 bases; unmatched bases: 11. Germline V CDR1 and CDR2: WNHNN, SYGVQD (reference sequence).

This clonotype came up a few times. The chain employs TRBV20-1 and TRBJ2-5; the match to TRBD1 covers 12 bases. This CDR3 comprises 15 residues. Germline V gene lookup returns CDR1 DFQATT and CDR2 SNEGSKA (reference sequence). J gave up 5 bases and V 1 base, and 5 bases lay outside the gene matches. This CDR3 is CSARGGDRGLETQYF. CDR3 DNA: TGCAGTGCTAGAGGTGGGGACAGGGGGCTGGAGACCCAGTACTTC.

This clonotype has a count of ten or more. DNA for the CDR3: TGCGCCAGCAGCTTGGAAGCGCCTAGTCGCACAGATACGCAGTATTTT. It yields the protein CASSLEAPSRTDTQYF. This chain connects TRBV5-1 to TRBJ2-3, with D hard to call. The CDR3 contains 16 residues. In germline, CDR1 is SGHRS, CDR2 YFSETQ. Deletions cut 0 bases from V and 1 base from J, with 12 bases between.

A single count supports this clonotype. The chain combines TRBV15 with TRBJ2-3; the D is unclear. Deletions cut 3 bases from V and 4 bases from J, with 5 bases between. The CDR3 totals 12 residues. CDR1 and CDR2 from the germline V gene are LNHNV and YYDKDF (reference sequence). The CDR3 sequence: CATSSLADTQYF. The DNA of the CDR3 is TGTGCCACCAGCAGCCTAGCAGATACGCAGTATTTT.

The chain combines TRBV20-1 with TRBJ2-3, with TRBD2 matching 9 bases. With V trimmed by 1 base and J by 2 bases, 4 bases remained unmatched. This CDR3 has 15 amino acids. CDR1 and CDR2 (germline): DFQATT, SNEGSKA (reference sequence). CDR3 amino acids: CSARALAGVTDTQYF. CDR3 nucleotides: TGCAGTGCTAGAGCATTAGCGGGGGTCACAGATACGCAGTATTTT.

A few counts support this clonotype. V is TRBV20-1 and J is TRBJ2-3, with D tentatively TRBD2 (5 bases). Germline V gene sequence: CDR1 DFQATT, CDR2 SNEGSKA (reference sequence). The ends were cut back, 0 bases at V and 0 bases at J, with 10 bases in the middle. The CDR3 is 15 residues long. DNA for the CDR3: TGCAGTGCTAGAGACGTAGGCGGGAGCACAGATACGCAGTATTTT. Its translation: CSARDVGGSTDTQYF.

The chain recombines TRBV12-3 or TRBV12-4 with TRBJ2-1, with 11 bases matching TRBD2. The CDR3 covers 19 residues. V lost 3 bases and J lost 0; bases outside the gene matches: 10. The CDR3 loop is CASSLEALAGVSSYNEQFF. DNA for the CDR3: TGTGCCAGCAGTTTGGAGGCACTAGCGGGAGTGAGCTCCTACAATGAGCAGTTCTTC.

This clonotype appeared a few times. This rearrangement joins TRBV20-1 to TRBJ2-7; TRBD2 is a possible D gene (5 bases). Germline values: CDR1 DFQATT, CDR2 SNEGSKA (reference sequence). The CDR3 sequence is 14 residues long. V lost 3 bases and J 2 bases, leaving 14 bases between the germline ends. This CDR3 is CSASPASMTYEQYF. The CDR3 DNA reads as TGCAGTGCTAGCCCCGCTAGCATGACCTACGAGCAGTACTTC.

The gene calls are TRBV6-5 and TRBJ1-4; D might be TRBD1 (6 bases). CDR1 is MNHEY and CDR2 is SVGAGI in the germline V gene. The CDR3 totals 15 residues. V was pared by 0 bases and J by 5 bases, with 10 bases between. The CDR3 sequence: CASSYSTGINEKLFF. As DNA, the CDR3 is TGTGCCAGCAGTTACTCGACAGGAATCAATGAAAAACTGTTTTTT.

The CDR3 sequence is CASSQGRQGDQPQHF. The CDR3 DNA reads as TGTGCCAGCAGCCAGGGGAGACAGGGCGATCAGCCCCAGCATTTT. The V gene is TRBV4-2, the J gene TRBJ1-5; 7 bases line up with TRBD1. Germline V CDR1 and CDR2: LGHNA, YNFKEQ. The CDR3 loop spans 15 amino acids. V was pared by 3 bases and J by 5 bases, with 7 bases of the junction left unmatched.